This is a list of T cell receptor beta chains from one sample in a study of cytomegalovirus exposure and HLA in healthy donors. Data came from immunoSEQ multiplex PCR; TCRdb stores just in-frame clones and leaves some out. The sample holds roughly 310,000 clones, roughly 86% seen once. The specimen was PBMCs. Every receptor here comes from a man aged 30-40 years in good health and CMV-seronegative. Both conserved end residues are part of each CDR3. Fields, in order: clone size, V gene, D gene, J gene, CDR3 DNA, CDR3 protein. D genes are given only for firm matches. Not all rows give a size; the values are once, few, many and, for expanded clones, a class.

abundance: -
v_gene: TRBV10-1
d_gene: -
j_gene: TRBJ1-6
CDR3nt: TGCGCCAGCAGCGGTTCGGGGGTCGGTACACCCCTCCACTTT
CDR3aa: CASSGSGVGTPLHF

abundance: -
v_gene: TRBV19
d_gene: -
j_gene: TRBJ2-7
CDR3nt: TGTGCCAGTAGTATAGATCCGCCGGGGGTAGGGGAGCAGTACTTC
CDR3aa: CASSIDPPGVGEQYF

abundance: -
v_gene: TRBV18
d_gene: TRBD2
j_gene: TRBJ2-1
CDR3nt: TGTGCCAGCTCACCATATAGCGGGGGGAACAATGAGCAGTTCTTC
CDR3aa: CASSPYSGGNNEQFF

abundance: -
v_gene: TRBV28
d_gene: TRBD1
j_gene: TRBJ2-7
CDR3nt: TGTGCCAGCAGTATGGGACAGCAGGGCTACGAGCAGTACTTC
CDR3aa: CASSMGQQGYEQYF

abundance: -
v_gene: TRBV27
d_gene: -
j_gene: TRBJ1-2
CDR3nt: TGTGCCAGCAGTTTCCGGGAGGATCGCAAATACCTTAACTATGGCTACACCTTC
CDR3aa: CASSFREDRKYLNYGYTF

abundance: -
v_gene: TRBV7-2
d_gene: -
j_gene: TRBJ2-5
CDR3nt: TGTGCCAGCAGCTTAGCGCTACATCCATCGGGAGAGACCCAGTACTTC
CDR3aa: CASSLALHPSGETQYF

abundance: -
v_gene: TRBV6-6
d_gene: -
j_gene: TRBJ1-1
CDR3nt: TGTGCCAGCAGTTACTCACCGGGGTTGGGGAACACTGAAGCTTTCTTT
CDR3aa: CASSYSPGLGNTEAFF

abundance: -
v_gene: TRBV4-1
d_gene: -
j_gene: TRBJ2-1
CDR3nt: TGCGCCAGCAGCCAGCTGCCCACAGGAGCCGGGAGCGATGAGCAGTTCTTC
CDR3aa: CASSQLPTGAGSDEQFF

abundance: -
v_gene: TRBV5-1
d_gene: -
j_gene: TRBJ1-5
CDR3nt: TGCGCCAGCAGCTTGACAGGCGGAGGGCAGCCCCAGCATTTT
CDR3aa: CASSLTGGGQPQHF

abundance: -
v_gene: TRBV7-8
d_gene: TRBD1
j_gene: TRBJ1-1
CDR3nt: TGTGCCAGCAGCTACTGGACAGGGTCGGGGAATGAAGCTTTCTTT
CDR3aa: CASSYWTGSGNEAFF

abundance: -
v_gene: TRBV2
d_gene: -
j_gene: TRBJ2-5
CDR3nt: TGTGCCAGCAGTGGTCGGGGAGGACAAGAGACCCAGTACTTC
CDR3aa: CASSGRGGQETQYF

abundance: -
v_gene: TRBV7-8
d_gene: TRBD1
j_gene: TRBJ2-4
CDR3nt: TGTGCCAGCAGCGACAGGGAAAGATCCAAAAACATTCAGTACTTC
CDR3aa: CASSDRERSKNIQYF

abundance: -
v_gene: TRBV5-1
d_gene: -
j_gene: TRBJ1-2
CDR3nt: TGCGCCAGCAGCTTGGATCGGTATGGCTACACCTTC
CDR3aa: CASSLDRYGYTF

abundance: -
v_gene: TRBV6-6
d_gene: -
j_gene: TRBJ2-3
CDR3nt: TGTGCCAGCAGTTTTAGCAGTCTCGATACGCAGTATTTT
CDR3aa: CASSFSSLDTQYF

abundance: -
v_gene: TRBV6-7
d_gene: -
j_gene: TRBJ1-1
CDR3nt: TGTGCCAGCACCTACAGGGAATCGAACACTGAAGCTTTCTTT
CDR3aa: CASTYRESNTEAFF

abundance: -
v_gene: TRBV7-6
d_gene: TRBD1
j_gene: TRBJ2-7
CDR3nt: TGTGCCAGCAGCCCCGACAGGGGGAGCTCCTACGAGCAGTACTTC
CDR3aa: CASSPDRGSSYEQYF

abundance: few
v_gene: TRBV9
d_gene: -
j_gene: TRBJ1-1
CDR3nt: TGTGCCAGCAGCGTAGCGGTCGGCACTGAAGCTTTCTTT
CDR3aa: CASSVAVGTEAFF

abundance: -
v_gene: TRBV5-1
d_gene: -
j_gene: TRBJ1-1
CDR3nt: TGCGCCAGCAGCTTGGTCGTGGAGGGTGAAGCTTTCTTT
CDR3aa: CASSLVVEGEAFF

abundance: -
v_gene: TRBV6-6
d_gene: -
j_gene: TRBJ1-1
CDR3nt: TGTGCCAGCAGTTCGGGGGGGTTGGTAACTGAAGCTTTCTTT
CDR3aa: CASSSGGLVTEAFF

abundance: -
v_gene: TRBV6-5
d_gene: -
j_gene: TRBJ2-7
CDR3nt: TGTGCCAGCAGTTATACAGGCTCCTACGAGCAGTACTTC
CDR3aa: CASSYTGSYEQYF

abundance: -
v_gene: TRBV10-3
d_gene: TRBD1
j_gene: TRBJ2-2
CDR3nt: TGTGCCATCAGTGAGCCGGGACAGGGCCACACCGGGGAGCTGTTTTTT
CDR3aa: CAISEPGQGHTGELFF

abundance: -
v_gene: TRBV11-2
d_gene: -
j_gene: TRBJ1-1
CDR3nt: TGTGCCAGCAGCTTAGGTGTCGGTGAAGCTTTCTTT
CDR3aa: CASSLGVGEAFF

abundance: -
v_gene: TRBV4-3
d_gene: -
j_gene: TRBJ2-7
CDR3nt: TGCGCCAGCAGCCAAGAGCGATGGGAAATTTTTTCGGGAGAGCAGTACTTC
CDR3aa: CASSQERWEIFSGEQYF

abundance: -
v_gene: TRBV29-1
d_gene: -
j_gene: TRBJ2-5
CDR3nt: TGCAGCTCCGGGCGGCGGGGAGAGACCCAGTACTTC
CDR3aa: CSSGRRGETQYF

abundance: -
v_gene: TRBV27
d_gene: TRBD1
j_gene: TRBJ1-2
CDR3nt: TGTGCCAGCAGTTTGGGGACAGGGCTAGAAGGCTACACCTTC
CDR3aa: CASSLGTGLEGYTF

abundance: -
v_gene: TRBV6-6
d_gene: TRBD1
j_gene: TRBJ1-1
CDR3nt: TGTGCCAGCAGTTACCGGACAGGGGGCGGGGGTGAAGCTTTCTTT
CDR3aa: CASSYRTGGGGEAFF

abundance: -
v_gene: TRBV5-4
d_gene: TRBD2
j_gene: TRBJ2-3
CDR3nt: TGTGCCAGCAGCTTGGCTAGCGGGAGCACAGATACGCAGTATTTT
CDR3aa: CASSLASGSTDTQYF

abundance: -
v_gene: TRBV19
d_gene: -
j_gene: TRBJ2-7
CDR3nt: TGTGCCAGTAGTATCGACCAGGGGCCCTACGAGCAGTACTTC
CDR3aa: CASSIDQGPYEQYF

abundance: -
v_gene: TRBV4-3
d_gene: TRBD1
j_gene: TRBJ2-7
CDR3nt: TGCGCCAGCAGCCCCCTTCAGGGGGCGTCCACCTACGAGCAGTACTTC
CDR3aa: CASSPLQGASTYEQYF

abundance: -
v_gene: TRBV4-2
d_gene: TRBD1
j_gene: TRBJ1-3
CDR3nt: TGTGCCAGCAGCCAAGAAATGGGACAGGGTGTTAGAAACACCATATATTTT
CDR3aa: CASSQEMGQGVRNTIYF

abundance: once
v_gene: TRBV30
d_gene: -
j_gene: TRBJ1-3
CDR3nt: TGTGCCTGGACGAGAGGGCACTCTGGAAACACCATATATTTT
CDR3aa: CAWTRGHSGNTIYF

abundance: -
v_gene: TRBV7-6
d_gene: -
j_gene: TRBJ2-7
CDR3nt: TGTGCCAGCAGCTTCAGCCCCGGGTCCTACGAGCAGTACTTC
CDR3aa: CASSFSPGSYEQYF

abundance: once
v_gene: TRBV4-1
d_gene: TRBD1
j_gene: TRBJ1-1
CDR3nt: TGCGCCAGCAGCCAAGGACAGGGAATGAACACTGAAGCTTTCTTT
CDR3aa: CASSQGQGMNTEAFF